This TCR beta chain came from a study of regulatory T cells in long-lasting Graves disease. Study overall: Newly diagnosed Graves' patients had taken antithyroid drugs under 3 months. Study conclusions and caveats: TRBV28 was favored in persistent disease, as were TRBJ1-2 and TRBJ2-5.

On this clonotype itself: The antigen remains undetermined.

Regarding time point: newly diagnosed GD, antithyroid drugs for less than 3 months. PBMC-derived RNA was used for the TCR library. The collection involved drawing around 10 milliliters of peripheral blood into EDTA tubes. HTBI primers from iRepertoire and Arm-PCR of CDR3 regions yielded the TCR beta libraries. TCRdb analysed the multiplex PCR reads with MiXCR anew, one entry per CDR3 protein. The sample has approximately 400,000 distinct CDR3 sequences, about 15% seen once. This CDR3 is built from 16 residues. Germline lookup yields CDR1 MDHEN and CDR2 SYDVKM. J lost 5 bases, V lost 5 bases, and 9 bases had no gene match. These data also formed part of another study, on T cells in Graves' hyperthyroidism and ophthalmopathy. In that study: Pregnant or lactating patients were excluded, as were those with uncontrolled infection or other autoimmune disease.

The gene calls are TRBV28 and TRBJ2-7, with 13 bases that match TRBD2. The sequence was collected from a woman in her thirties with Graves disease. The specimen was peripheral blood mononuclear cells (PBMCs), collected at new diagnosis, from a patient treated with antithyroid drugs. CDR3 nucleotide sequence: TGTGCCAGCAGTCCGGGACTAGCGGGATCAAGGAACGAGCAGTACTTC. It yields the protein CASSPGLAGSRNEQYF. The variable domain in full, completed from reference TRBV28 and TRBJ2-7, reads DVKVTQSSRYLVKRTGEKVFLECVQDMDHENMFWYRQDPGLGLRLIYFSYDVKMKEKGDIPEGYSVSREKKERFSLILESASTNQTSMYLCASSPGLAGSRNEQYFGPGTRLTVT.